A single sample gave rise to the 32 T cell receptor beta chains below, sequenced in a study of regulatory T cells in long-lasting Graves disease. Both iRepertoire HTBI primers and Arm-PCR of CDR3 regions were used to build the TCR beta libraries. MiXCR was run by TCRdb on the multiplex PCR reads, yielding one entry per CDR3 protein. The data contain roughly 700,000 distinct CDR3 sequences, around 30% of them singletons. Time point in this sample: persistent/refractory GD, antithyroid drugs over 5 years with positive TRAb. There was RNA extracted from PBMCs, and the TCR library was made from it. Sequenced material: peripheral blood mononuclear cells (PBMCs), taken when the disease was refractory, from a patient treated with antithyroid drugs. The receptors were gathered from a female donor with Graves disease.

This clonotype was seen only a few times. The chain uses TRBV7-2 and TRBJ2-1; possibly TRBD2 for D (6 bases). CDR1 and CDR2 from the germline V gene are SGHTA and FQGNSA. Trimming removed 2 bases at V and 8 bases at J, with 10 bases between. This CDR3 has 13 amino acids. The CDR3 nucleotides read TGTGCCAGCAGCTTAACTAGCATCCATGAGCAGTTCTTC. Amino acids: CASSLTSIHEQFF.

This clonotype was seen a few times. Compared with germline, one end of the junction differs, possibly owing to a read error. The chain combines TRBV28 with TRBJ2-7; 9 nucleotides agree with TRBD2. CDR1 is MDHEN, CDR2 SYDVKM, per germline. This CDR3 region has 17 residues. CDR3 in amino acids: CASRNRATSGRAYEHYF. DNA for the CDR3: TGTGCCAGCAGAAACAGGGCCACTAGCGGGCGGGCCTACGAGCATTACTTC.

This sequence joins TRBV28 and TRBJ2-7; 8 bases are a match to TRBD2. V trimming: 3 bases; J trimming: 0 bases; junction bases outside the gene matches: 7. The germline V gene has CDR1 MDHEN and CDR2 SYDVKM. The CDR3 spans 16 residues. DNA of the CDR3: TGTGCCAGCAGTTTCTATCGGGAGGGTCCCTCCTACGAGCAGTACTTC. It yields the protein CASSFYREGPSYEQYF.

The CDR3 bases are TGTGCCCGTTCTGATGGCAGATTAAAAAATCAGCCCCAGCATTTT. Protein sequence: CARSDGRLKNQPQHF. J is TRBJ1-5 and V is TRBV19; no definite D call. Trimming took off 11 bases at V and 4 bases at J, with 21 bases between the two ends. Germline CDR1 and CDR2: LNHDA and SQIVND (reference sequence). This CDR3 spans 15 amino acids.

This chain connects TRBV20-1 to TRBJ2-5, with 10 bases lining up with TRBD2. Germline CDR1 is DFQATT and CDR2 is SNEGSKA (reference sequence). The CDR3 is 16 residues long. Trimming took 2 bases from V and 1 from J; bases not matched to a gene: 7. The CDR3 loop reads CSARSDGLAVQETQYF. Written as DNA, the CDR3 is TGCAGTGCTAGATCCGATGGACTAGCGGTCCAAGAGACCCAGTACTTC.

The chain joins TRBV6-5 to TRBJ2-5, with 9 bases fitting TRBD1. V lost 2 bases, J lost 5 bases, and 12 bases stayed unmatched. CDR1 and CDR2 from the germline V gene are MNHEY and SVGAGI. This CDR3 spans 17 amino acids. The CDR3 sequence is CASSYRHFTGGVETQYF. CDR3 nucleotides: TGTGCCAGCAGTTACCGCCACTTCACAGGGGGCGTTGAGACCCAGTACTTC.

This clonotype was detected ten times or more. This chain connects TRBV3-1 to TRBJ2-5, with D tentatively TRBD2 (6 bases). V was shortened by 1 base and J by 5 bases, with 11 bases between the two germline ends. Germline CDR1 is LGHDT and CDR2 is YNNKEL (reference sequence). There are 14 residues in the CDR3. CDR3 bases: TGTGCCAGCAGCCAAGTGGGGGGTGTGGAGACCCAGTACTTC. Its translation is CASSQVGGVETQYF.

The chain combines TRBV6-1 with TRBJ2-7; the D gene is possibly TRBD2 (5 bases). The CDR3 contains 15 residues. The ends were cut back, 1 base at V and 2 bases at J, with 12 bases in the middle. Germline-derived CDR1 and CDR2 are MNHNS and SASEGT. CDR3 DNA: TGTGCCAGCAGTGAAGGGCGAGTGCGGGCCTACGAGCAGTACTTC. Protein: CASSEGRVRAYEQYF.

V usage is TRBV5-1 and J usage is TRBJ1-2; possible D gene TRBD1, 5 bases. Germline-derived CDR1 and CDR2 are SGHRS and YFSETQ. The CDR3 sequence is 16 residues long. V shed 0 bases and J shed 6 bases, with 18 bases lying between them. The CDR3 nucleotides are TGCGCCAGCAGCTTGGTATCCAACACAGGAGATAATGGCTACACCTTC. Amino acid sequence: CASSLVSNTGDNGYTF.

The genes are TRBV11-2 and TRBJ2-7; D tentatively fits TRBD1 or TRBD2 (5 bases each). Trimming shortened V by 6 bases and J by 7 bases, and 22 bases separated the two germline ends. Germline V gene data show CDR1 as SGHAT and CDR2 as FQNNGV. The CDR3 spans 15 residues. CDR3 amino acids: CASSLSPGPPGEQYF. The CDR3 DNA reads as TGTGCCAGCAGTCTATCCCCGGGACCCCCTGGGGAGCAGTACTTC.

This clonotype was picked up a small number of times. The V gene is TRBV5-1, the J gene TRBJ2-2, with 8 bases lining up with TRBD2. V shed 4 bases and J 0 bases; nucleotides not matched to a gene: 5. CDR1 is SGHRS, CDR2 YFSETQ, per germline. The CDR3 consists of 16 residues. CDR3 nucleotides: TGCGCCAGCAGCCCAGGACTAGCACCGAACACCGGGGAGCTGTTTTTT. This encodes CASSPGLAPNTGELFF.

V is TRBV6-2 or TRBV6-3 and J is TRBJ2-2; possible D gene TRBD1, 6 bases. Between the trimmed V and J ends, which lost 2 bases and 2 bases, there was a span of 15 bases. The CDR3 totals 17 residues. The V gene's germline CDR1 is MNHEY and CDR2 SVGEGT. CDR3 in DNA: TGTGCCAGCAGTTACATCTGGCAGGGGAGAAACACCGGGGAGCTGTTTTTT. Encoded protein: CASSYIWQGRNTGELFF.

J is TRBJ1-3 and V is TRBV28; maybe TRBD1 (5 bases). Germline-derived CDR1 and CDR2 are MDHEN and SYDVKM. The CDR3 sequence is 15 residues long. With 5 bases removed from V and 2 bases from J, the gap between germline ends came to 13 bases. CDR3 sequence: CASSPGGAAGNTIYF. In DNA, the CDR3 is TGTGCCAGCAGTCCGGGAGGGGCAGCTGGAAACACCATATATTTT.

The rearrangement uses TRBV13 and TRBJ2-7; TRBD2 matches at 8 bases. The germline CDR1 and CDR2 sequences are PRHDT and FYEKMQ (reference sequence). This CDR3 contains 16 residues. J gave up 5 bases and V 3 bases, and 12 bases lay outside the gene matches. The CDR3 here is CASSFGGLAGPDEQYF. The DNA for the CDR3 is TGTGCCAGCAGCTTTGGGGGCTTAGCGGGACCTGACGAGCAGTACTTC.

CDR3 amino acids: CASSQKDRGYEQYF. The DNA for the CDR3 is TGCGCCAGCAGCCAAAAGGACAGGGGATACGAGCAGTACTTC. This rearrangement joins TRBV4-1 to TRBJ2-7; 9 bases agree with TRBD1. Trimming took 2 bases from V and 4 from J; bases not matched to a gene: 3. The CDR3 contains 14 residues. In germline, CDR1 is MGHRA, CDR2 YSYEKL.

This clonotype was detected a few times. The chain employs TRBV6-1 and TRBJ2-7; maybe TRBD2 (6 bases). In germline, CDR1 is MNHNS, CDR2 SASEGT. Trimming shortened V by 2 bases and J by 5 bases, and 22 bases separated the two germline ends. The CDR3 is 17 amino acids. As DNA, the CDR3 is TGTGCCAGCAGTGAACGGCGGGATGGATTTGGCATAAACGAGCAGTACTTC. It specifies CASSERRDGFGINEQYF.

This clonotype was seen a handful of times. The J gene is TRBJ2-7, the V gene TRBV28; possibly TRBD1 for D (7 bases). This CDR3 has 15 amino acids. CDR1 and CDR2 from the germline V gene are MDHEN and SYDVKM. Trimming cost V 6 bases and J 2 bases, with 17 bases left between them. In DNA, the CDR3 is TGTGCCAGCAGCCTCCCCGGAGGGACAGCCTACGAGCAGTACTTC. Encoded protein: CASSLPGGTAYEQYF.

This clonotype was seen a single time. The chain is built from TRBV5-1 and TRBJ2-5; 11 bases agree with TRBD2. CDR1 is SGHRS, CDR2 YFSETQ, per germline. The CDR3 is 17 amino acids. V was pared by 4 bases and J by 5 bases, with 13 bases of the junction left unmatched. CDR3 sequence: CASSLASGRPRSETQYF. The CDR3 DNA is TGCGCCAGCAGCCTCGCTAGCGGGAGGCCCCGGTCGGAGACCCAGTACTTC.

V usage is TRBV4-1 and J usage is TRBJ1-1, with D maybe TRBD1 (6 bases). CDR1 and CDR2 (germline): MGHRA, YSYEKL. Trimming cost V 4 bases and J 8 bases, with 20 bases left between them. The CDR3 runs to 15 residues. In DNA, the CDR3 is TGCGCCAGCAGCCTGGATGGGGGGGCCGTCGAAGAAGCTTTCTTT. Its translation is CASSLDGGAVEEAFF.

The CDR3 region is CASMYSGVELFF. CDR3 in DNA: TGTGCCAGCATGTATTCTGGGGTGGAGCTGTTTTTT. The rearrangement links TRBV2 to TRBJ2-2; D is uncertain. Trimming shortened V by 7 bases and J by 10 bases, and 13 bases separated the two germline ends. The length of the CDR3 is 12 residues. CDR1 and CDR2 (germline): SNHLY, FYNNEI. Variable domain in full (rest from reference TRBV2 and TRBJ2-2): EPEVTQTPSHQVTQMGQEVILRCVPISNHLYFYWYRQILGQKVEFLVSFYNNEISEKSEIFDDQFSVERPDGSNFTLKIRSTKLEDSAMYFCASMYSGVELFFGEGSRLTVL.

V gene TRBV6-1 combines with J gene TRBJ1-1; weak D call: TRBD1 (6 bases). Trimming shortened V by 5 bases and J by 7 bases, and 17 bases separated the two germline ends. Germline-derived CDR1 and CDR2 are MNHNS and SASEGT. This CDR3 contains 14 residues. The CDR3 DNA reads as TGTGCCAGCAGTAACGACGGGGGCTCCCTTGAAGCTTTCTTT. Its protein is CASSNDGGSLEAFF.

The chain employs TRBV20-1 and TRBJ2-7; 7 bases are a match to TRBD2. Germline CDR1 is DFQATT and CDR2 is SNEGSKA (reference sequence). V lost 1 base and J lost 0; bases outside the gene matches: 6. The CDR3 consists of 15 residues. CDR3 in DNA: TGCAGTGCTAGAGTTCCTAGCGGTTACTCCTACGAGCAGTACTTC. Translating gives CSARVPSGYSYEQYF.

V and J are TRBV19 and TRBJ1-2; perhaps TRBD1 as D (5 bases). Trimming shortened V by 5 bases and J by 4 bases, and 17 bases separated the two germline ends. CDR1 is LNHDA and CDR2 is SQIVND in the germline V gene (reference sequence). The CDR3 covers 15 residues. CDR3 in DNA: TGTGCCAGTAGTCTACGGGGACTCCAGGCCTATGGCTACACCTTC. Translated, it gives CASSLRGLQAYGYTF.

The CDR3 DNA is TGTGCCAGCAAGACCCCCAGCAATCAGCCCCAGCATTTT. As protein: CASKTPSNQPQHF. This chain uses TRBV28 with TRBJ1-5; D is unresolved. The ends were cut back, 7 bases at V and 1 base at J, with 8 bases in the middle. Germline values: CDR1 MDHEN, CDR2 SYDVKM. The CDR3 runs 13 residues. Full variable domain (missing parts from reference TRBV28 and TRBJ1-5): DVKVTQSSRYLVKRTGEKVFLECVQDMDHENMFWYRQDPGLGLRLIYFSYDVKMKEKGDIPEGYSVSREKKERFSLILESASTNQTSMYLCASKTPSNQPQHFGDGTRLSIL.

This clonotype was found a few times. The chain has TRBV27 and TRBJ1-4, with D possibly being TRBD1 (5 bases). With 5 bases removed from V and 11 bases from J, the gap between germline ends came to 15 bases. The CDR3 is 13 amino acids. Per germline, CDR1 MNHEY and CDR2 SMNVEV (reference sequence). The CDR3, as DNA: TGTGCCAGCAGTCCCGACGGCCGGGGGAAACTGTTTTTT. It is translated as CASSPDGRGKLFF.

Of note for this clonotype: At one end, the junction sequence differs from germline, possibly due to a read error. The chain combines TRBV5-5 with TRBJ1-5; D is uncertain. Germline V gene data show CDR1 as SGHKS and CDR2 as YYEKEE (reference sequence). The CDR3 is made up of 15 amino acids. DNA for the CDR3: TGTGCCAGCAGCTTGGGGCCCCAAAGCAGTCAGCCCCAGCATTTT. Translating it yields CASSLGPQSSQPQHF.

This rearrangement joins TRBV2 to TRBJ2-3, with TRBD1 identical over 8 bases. The junction had 6 bases not matched to a gene; V was cut back by 8 bases and J by 2 bases. Germline V gene data show CDR1 as SNHLY and CDR2 as FYNNEI. The CDR3 has 14 residues. The CDR3 DNA reads TGTGCCAGCGCCGGGACAGGCCTCACAGATACGCAGTATTTT. It translates to CASAGTGLTDTQYF.

CDR3: CSVEEEGRAYGYTF. CDR3 sequence (DNA): TGCAGCGTTGAAGAGGAGGGAAGGGCATATGGCTACACCTTC. This chain links TRBV29-1 with TRBJ1-2; no clear D gene. The V gene lost 0 bases and the J gene lost 5 bases, with 13 bases spanning the gap. From germline, CDR1 is SQVTM and CDR2 ANQGSEA. CDR3 length: 14 amino acids.

In this sample, this clonotype turned up a few times. This chain links TRBV11-2 with TRBJ2-4; perhaps TRBD2 as D (5 bases). Germline-derived CDR1 and CDR2 are SGHAT and FQNNGV. CDR3 length: 13 residues. V lost 1 base to trimming and J lost 12 bases, with 13 bases between them. Written as DNA, the CDR3 is TGTGCCAGCAGCTTAGGGGCTGCCGGAGGTCAGTACTTC. The encoded protein is CASSLGAAGGQYF.

This clonotype was seen more than once but under ten times. This rearrangement joins TRBV6-1 to TRBJ2-7, with 7 bases fitting TRBD1. The CDR3 consists of 16 residues. CDR1 and CDR2 from the germline V gene are MNHNS and SASEGT. Trimming took 5 bases from V and 0 from J; bases not matched to a gene: 10. This chain's CDR3 is CASSIGTASYSYEQYF. For the CDR3, the DNA is TGTGCCAGCAGTATCGGGACAGCATCGTACTCCTACGAGCAGTACTTC.

This clonotype came up a few times. The chain recombines TRBV24-1 with TRBJ2-7; 11 bases line up with TRBD2. V shed 4 bases and J 2 bases; nucleotides not matched to a gene: 15. CDR1 and CDR2 from the germline V gene are KGHDR and SFDVKD. This CDR3 contains 19 residues. CDR3 in DNA: TGTGCCACCAGTGACGGACAGGGAAGACTAGCGGGACACCCCTACGAGCAGTACTTC. Residues: CATSDGQGRLAGHPYEQYF.

The V gene is TRBV29-1, the J gene TRBJ2-7; 9 bases map to TRBD1. V gave up 5 bases and J gave up 3 bases; unmatched junction bases: 8. The CDR3 covers 14 residues. Germline V lookup: CDR1 SQVTM, CDR2 ANQGSEA. CDR3 region: CSVRDRVAGYEQYF. The CDR3 DNA reads as TGCAGCGTTCGGGACAGGGTGGCTGGCTACGAGCAGTACTTC.